This T cell receptor (beta chain) was sequenced in a study of blood T cells in healthy people across ages. Findings of the study overall: Age showed a roughly linear inverse relationship with TCR beta diversity per million T cells. Across samples, TCR beta diversity tracked strongly with naive T cell percentage.

Combining a sample-barcoded 5' primer with a J-beta primer mix, a second PCR ran for roughly 7 to 11 cycles. TCRdb passed the 5' RACE reads through MiXCR, listing each CDR3 protein once. The data contain 750,000 to 1,000,000 distinct CDR3 sequences, about 27% of them singletons. With respect to this clonotype: The antigen is not known.

The CDR3 length is 15 residues. V shed 5 bases, J shed 5 bases, and the junction held 9 bases outside the gene matches. Per the germline V gene, CDR1 is SGHTA and CDR2 is FQGNSA. These data were also filed under a second study, of T cells of mothers and their children. From that study: Some 2.7 million TCR beta reads per child versus over 9 million per mother.

The TCR comes from a woman aged 40 to 49 in good health. Sequencing was carried out using blood. The V and J genes are TRBV7-2 and TRBJ1-2; 9 bases match TRBD1. Written as DNA, the CDR3 is TGTGCCAGCAGCCAAACACCGGGACAGGGTTATGGCTACACCTTC. Protein product: CASSQTPGQGYGYTF.